The T cell receptor (beta chain) under discussion was sequenced for a study of blood T cell repertoires in COVID-19. Whole-study context: Nucleic acid was either cDNA or gDNA, and it came from T cells, B-cell-depleted T cells, or PBMCs.

CDR1 LGHDT and CDR2 YNNKEL come from the germline V gene (reference sequence). This CDR3 comprises 15 residues. The V and J ends lost 1 base and 5 bases, in that order; junction bases with no gene match: 6. Per the study methods: Estimated nucleated cell counts came from reference gene primer amplification. Data came from immunoSEQ multiplex PCR; TCRdb stores just in-frame clones and leaves some out. V, J and clone size derive from that table, while D and trimming were established from the DNA sequence. The sample carries about 270,000 clones, about nine tenths recorded once. This sequence originates from a man in his forties who had recovered from COVID-19. The J gene is TRBJ2-5, the V gene TRBV3-1 (or the pseudogene TRBV3-2), with 8 bases that match TRBD1. The sequencing sample was made of peripheral blood. As DNA, the CDR3 is TGTGCCAGCAGCCAAGGGCAGGGGGCGCGGGAGACCCAGTACTTC. This codes for CASSQGQGARETQYF.